The present entry profiles one TCR beta chain with its context. The target of this receptor is not known. No base quality information exists; no much larger clone differs at one position. This sample's time point label indicates: baseline before first vaccination. In light of the paper, this sample's treatment or condition label describes: meningococcal conjugate vaccine given as trial control. Vaccinee samples were obtained from the UK trials COV001 and COV002, which included a single-blind randomized controlled phase 2/3 trial of AZD1222 (ChAdOx1 nCoV-19) in healthy adults. For TCRbeta chain sequencing, PBMC samples from trial participants were taken at day 0 and at day 28 after the second dose. Between the V and J ends, shortened by 3 bases and 0 bases respectively, the junction contains 10 bases. Based on the germline V gene, the CDR1 and CDR2 sequences are SGDLS and YYNGEE. The CDR3 goes from the cysteine to the phenylalanine over 15 residues. Of the read, only the CDR3 DNA is kept; its 45 bases are in frame from base 1.

These data originate in a study of T cell responses to AZD1222 COVID-19 vaccine (dated by TCRdb to the early 2020s). For context, the study as a whole: TCR sequencing was performed for some 250 trial participants, of whom about 210 were given two doses of AZD1222 and some 25 were given two doses of MenACWY control vaccine. Trial participants were enrolled into age subgroups of 18-55, 56-69 and 70-plus years, which contained roughly 140, 27 and 60 TCR-sequenced participants, respectively. General findings and caveats noted by the study authors: No day 14 peak-response samples were available, so repertoires were characterized only after the peak T cell response. The whole spike protein was spanned by vaccine-associated CD4 TCRs, and dominant responses were seen in regions 160-218 and 743-854. In the small 56-69-year group, the increase in depth fell short of significance, most likely because of low power. A significant rise in spike-specific TCR breadth and depth was observed after two AZD1222 doses relative to day 0 and relative to MenACWY recipients. Only 5 to 7 AZD1222 recipients were SARS-CoV-2 seropositive at baseline, limiting conclusions about previously exposed vaccinees. Participants were mostly white British, with more females than males. The authors suggested clonal diversity may have been underestimated. Reportedly, close to half of the unique spike-specific TCRs recognized epitopes lying outside the regions that are mutated in the B.1.351 and B.1.1.7 variants.

The CDR3 regions of human TCRbeta chains were analyzed by immunosequencing. In the paper's pipeline: Repertoire TCRs were checked for matches against a reference library of SARS-CoV-2-specific TCRs that had been generated using the MIRA antigen-specificity platform. Breadth was defined as the fraction of unique TCRs that were SARS-CoV-2-associated, and depth was defined as the fraction of total T cells that were SARS-CoV-2-associated. Using the MIRA data, each spike-specific TCR was mapped to the spike region that the TCR reacts to and placed in a CD4 or CD8 class. Log10-transformed breadth and depth values were compared by one-way ANOVA with Sidak's multiple comparisons tests. TCRdb retrieved this table from immuneACCESS and kept in-frame rearrangements only. Not all clones are present; in checked studies, unresolved V genes account for under half, and no reason is known for the remainder. V and J calls and clone size follow that table, whereas D and trimming were derived from the DNA. The sample contains approximately 83,000 clones, around nine tenths of them found a single time. Less than 5.5% of the sample rests with the top ten.

The sequence came from an adult in good health. The input for sequencing was peripheral blood, taken on day 0 of MenACWY control vaccination. The rearrangement combines TRBV9 with TRBJ1-3, with the D gene not confidently named. CDR3 loop: CASSAIPYSGNTIYF. The DNA reads as follows: TGTGCCAGCAGCGCTATTCCCTACTCTGGAAACACCATATATTTT.